One and the same sample provided the 21 T cell receptor beta chains below, sequenced in a study of T-cell reconstitution after alpha-beta-depleted transplantation in children. Unique molecular identifiers were built into the TCRbeta library. TCRdb analysed the PCR reads with MiXCR anew, one entry per CDR3 protein. The repertoire holds hundreds of thousands of distinct CDR3 sequences, with approximately 19% as singletons. Sample: PBMCs, mostly from graft donor cells, taken 360 days after TCRalphabeta/CD19-depleted stem cell transplant. Receptor source: a male patient between 2 and 15 years old who had a stem cell transplant for acute lymphoblastic leukemia, so the T cells may come from the graft donor.

This clonotype was picked up a small number of times. The chain recombines TRBV29-1 with TRBJ1-1; D possibly corresponds to TRBD1 (5 bases). From germline, CDR1 is SQVTM and CDR2 ANQGSEA. With 5 bases removed from V and 4 bases from J, the gap between germline ends came to 17 bases. This CDR3 is built from 14 residues. Here the CDR3 DNA reads TGCAGCGTTAAGAGAACAGGTTCCAGCACTGAAGCTTTCTTT. Translated: CSVKRTGSSTEAFF.

In its sample, this clonotype was seen a few times. J is TRBJ2-7 and V is TRBV2; 10 bases are shared with TRBD1. The CDR3 runs to 14 residues. CDR1 and CDR2 (germline): SNHLY, FYNNEI. V shed 7 bases, J shed 7 bases, and the junction held 10 bases outside the gene matches. In DNA, the CDR3 is TGTGCCAGCATTCCGGGACAGGGGTTGGGAGAGCAGTACTTC. Translating it yields CASIPGQGLGEQYF.

The chain uses TRBV12-3 or TRBV12-4 and TRBJ2-3; 7 nucleotides line up with TRBD2. The junction had 9 bases not matched to a gene; V was cut back by 5 bases and J by 1 base. The CDR3 contains 16 residues. In nucleotides, the CDR3 is TGTGCCAGCAGTCGGGAGGCGGGACTACGCACAGATACGCAGTATTTT. Translation: CASSREAGLRTDTQYF.

This clonotype was seen a few times. This chain links TRBV9 with TRBJ2-3, with a possible D match to TRBD1 (5 bases). Germline CDR1 and CDR2: SGDLS and YYNGEE. This CDR3 is 14 amino acids long. V dropped 0 bases and J dropped 5 bases, with 10 bases sitting between them. The CDR3 loop reads CASSVDSGIDTQYF. In DNA, the CDR3 is TGTGCCAGCAGCGTAGATTCAGGGATAGATACGCAGTATTTT.

V gene TRBV29-1 combines with J gene TRBJ2-7; D perhaps matches TRBD2 (6 bases). The germline CDR1 and CDR2 sequences are SQVTM and ANQGSEA. Trimming took 4 bases from V and 5 from J, leaving 9 bases between them. This CDR3 contains 11 residues. The CDR3 region has the DNA TGCAGCGTTGTGGGGGAGGACGAGCAGTACTTC. This translates into CSVVGEDEQYF.

The chain has TRBV7-9 and TRBJ1-1; 7 nucleotides match TRBD1. Germline V lookup: CDR1 SEHNR, CDR2 FQNEAQ (reference sequence). J lost 7 bases, V lost 6 bases, and 20 bases had no gene match. CDR3 length equals 17 residues. The CDR3 nucleotides read TGTGCCAGCAGTCGAGTACAGGGGATTGGTCGGAGAGGTGAAGCTTTCTTT. It specifies CASSRVQGIGRRGEAFF.

This clonotype was observed a few times. The J gene is TRBJ1-1, the V gene TRBV4-3, with 9 bases identical to TRBD1. There are 16 residues in the CDR3. The V gene's germline CDR1 is LGHNA and CDR2 YSLEER. The junction had 3 bases not matched to a gene; V was cut back by 0 bases and J by 1 base. CDR3 protein: CASSQDPGQGNTEAFF. The DNA for the CDR3 is TGCGCCAGCAGCCAAGATCCGGGACAGGGGAACACTGAAGCTTTCTTT.

This clonotype turned up a few times. V is TRBV29-1 and J is TRBJ2-7; D possibly uses TRBD1 or TRBD2 (7 bases each). From germline, CDR1 is SQVTM and CDR2 ANQGSEA. V lost 6 bases to trimming and J lost 6 bases, with 12 bases between them. This CDR3 has 11 residues. The CDR3 nucleotides read TGCAGCGTGACAGGGAGGGGCGAGCAGTACTTC. Translated, it gives CSVTGRGEQYF.

The CDR3 loop reads CASSLQGAGADTQYF. The CDR3 nucleotides are TGCGCCAGCAGCTTGCAGGGGGCAGGGGCAGATACGCAGTATTTT. The V and J genes are TRBV5-1 and TRBJ2-3; 8 nucleotides match TRBD1. The germline V gene has CDR1 SGHRS and CDR2 YFSETQ. The CDR3 covers 15 residues. The trim removed 1 base at V and 4 bases at J, leaving 5 bases unmatched.

The table lists this clonotype with a few counts. The V call is TRBV20-1, the J call TRBJ2-5; 8 positions match TRBD1. Germline trimming cut 3 bases from V and 3 bases from J; bases unmatched to any gene: 6. The germline CDR1 and CDR2 sequences are DFQATT and SNEGSKA (reference sequence). The CDR3 contains 14 residues. CDR3 region: CSASPGTGEETQYF. In nucleotides, the CDR3 is TGCAGTGCTAGCCCCGGGACAGGAGAAGAGACCCAGTACTTC.

This clonotype was found a few times. The J gene is TRBJ2-2, the V gene TRBV12-3 or TRBV12-4, with D unclear. CDR3 length equals 12 residues. The V end lost 11 bases, the J end lost 4 bases, and 11 bases lay between the germline ends. CDR3: CARISTTGELFF. As DNA, the CDR3 is TGTGCCCGCATATCGACCACCGGGGAGCTGTTTTTT.

This clonotype was observed a few times. The CDR3: CAWSVLFFTDRALTNYGYTF. The CDR3 nucleotides are TGTGCCTGGAGTGTACTTTTTTTCACAGATCGCGCCCTTACTAACTATGGCTACACCTTC. The chain has TRBV30 and TRBJ1-2; D gene ambiguous. The V end lost 0 bases, the J end lost 0 bases, and 26 bases lay between the germline ends. The germline V gene has CDR1 GTSNPN and CDR2 SVGIG (reference sequence). The CDR3 sequence is 20 residues long. Looking up the rest from reference TRBV30 and TRBJ1-2 gives the full variable domain: SQTIHQWPATLVQPVGSPLSLECTVEGTSNPNLYWYRQAAGRGLQLLFYSVGIGQISSEVPQNLSASRPQDRQFILSSKKLLLSDSGFYLCAWSVLFFTDRALTNYGYTFGSGTRLTVV.

In nucleotides, the CDR3 is TGTGCCAGCAGCTTATTACCCTCGGGGGCCTTTTTCGATGAGCAGTTCTTC. It is translated as CASSLLPSGAFFDEQFF. The chain employs TRBV7-9 and TRBJ2-1, with D perhaps assigned TRBD1 or TRBD2 (6 bases each). The CDR3 totals 17 residues. Trimming pared 2 bases from V and 8 bases from J, leaving 22 bases between. Germline assignment: CDR1 SEHNR and CDR2 FQNEAQ (reference sequence).

This chain uses TRBV11-2 with TRBJ2-1; TRBD2 might be the D (5 bases). CDR1 SGHAT and CDR2 FQNNGV come from the germline V gene. The V end was cut by 5 bases, the J end by 4 bases, with 15 bases between. CDR3 length equals 15 residues. This CDR3 reads CASSPDPRAYNEQFF. Written as DNA, the CDR3 is TGTGCCAGCAGCCCTGATCCGAGGGCTTACAATGAGCAGTTCTTC.

This clonotype has only a few counts. The chain combines TRBV19 with TRBJ2-2, with a weak D call TRBD1 (5 bases). This CDR3 contains 15 residues. With 6 bases removed from V and 4 bases from J, the gap between germline ends came to 15 bases. Germline CDR1 is LNHDA and CDR2 is SQIVND (reference sequence). The CDR3 region has the DNA TGTGCCAGTAGCCCGTCCCGGACACTCACCGGGGAGCTGTTTTTT. Its translation is CASSPSRTLTGELFF.

This clonotype was picked up a small number of times. The chain combines TRBV5-1 with TRBJ2-2; D is uncertain. In germline, CDR1 is SGHRS, CDR2 YFSETQ. Trimming removed 0 bases from V and 3 bases from J, with 9 bases in between. The CDR3 loop spans 15 amino acids. CDR3 DNA: TGCGCCAGCAGCTTGGACAGTGCGGACACCGGGGAGCTGTTTTTT. It codes for CASSLDSADTGELFF.

The rearrangement links TRBV12-3 or TRBV12-4 to TRBJ2-7, with a possible D match to TRBD2 (7 bases). The CDR3 is made up of 12 amino acids. V lost 5 bases and J lost 6, with 11 bases in between. The CDR3 DNA sequence: TGTGCCAGCAGTCACAGGGAGGGCGAGCAGTACTTC. Its translation: CASSHREGEQYF.

This clonotype appeared a few times. The gene calls are TRBV10-2 and TRBJ1-4, with a possible D match to TRBD1 (6 bases). Germline V gives CDR1 WSHSY, CDR2 SAAADI. This CDR3 is built from 16 residues. Trimming removed 2 bases from V and 0 bases from J, with 10 bases in between. This CDR3 is CASSERGSATNEKLFF. The CDR3, as DNA: TGCGCCAGCAGTGAGAGGGGGTCTGCAACTAATGAAAAACTGTTTTTT.

This clonotype has a count of ten or more. This sequence joins TRBV5-1 and TRBJ2-1; 8 bases line up with TRBD1. This CDR3 region has 14 residues. Germline V gene sequence: CDR1 SGHRS, CDR2 YFSETQ. Trimming cost V 4 bases and J 8 bases; bases outside gene matches: 8. The CDR3 spells CASSNTGGLYEQFF. CDR3 nucleotide sequence: TGCGCCAGCAGCAATACAGGGGGTCTTTATGAGCAGTTCTTC.

This sequence joins TRBV6-2 or TRBV6-3 and TRBJ2-5; D may be TRBD2 (5 bases). Germline CDR1 MNHEY, CDR2 SVGEGT. The CDR3 covers 13 residues. Trimming removed 6 bases at V and 5 bases at J, with 13 bases between. As DNA, the CDR3 is TGTGCCAGCAGGGAGAGTACGGGGGAGACCCAGTACTTC. It translates to CASRESTGETQYF.

This clonotype was observed a few times. V is TRBV19 and J is TRBJ2-5; 8 nucleotides agree with TRBD1. The V gene's germline CDR1 is LNHDA and CDR2 SQIVND (reference sequence). CDR3 length: 15 amino acids. V trimming: 4 bases; J trimming: 4 bases; junction bases outside the gene matches: 8. The CDR3 coding sequence is TGTGCCAGTAGTACCCGACAGGGGCGGGGAGAGACCCAGTACTTC. Protein product: CASSTRQGRGETQYF.